The entry below gives a single TCR beta chain sequence along with its context. This specimen comes from a study of blood T cell repertoires in COVID-19. At the level of the study: Material from acute and convalescent COVID-19 was sourced from the United States, Italy and Spain.

Some clones are missing from TCRdb's copy, which holds only in-frame ones; the method was immunoSEQ multiplex PCR. Altogether about 250,000 clones are present, 84% being singletons, with the ten largest covering less than 2%. The sequence derives from a woman aged 40 to 55 who had recovered from COVID-19. Sequenced material: peripheral blood.

CDR3 in amino acids: CAWSPPTGGNEKLFF. CDR3 nucleotides: TGTGCCTGGAGTCCGCCGACAGGGGGTAATGAAAAACTGTTTTTT. V gene TRBV30 combines with J gene TRBJ1-4; 9 nucleotides agree with TRBD1. CDR3 length: 15 residues. J lost 4 bases, V lost 2 bases, and 5 bases had no gene match. CDR1 is GTSNPN and CDR2 is SVGIG in the germline V gene (reference sequence).